The clone carrying this T cell receptor (beta chain) occurred once. This entry belongs to a study of blood T cell repertoires in COVID-19. Looking at the study overall: Both acute and convalescent COVID-19 samples were obtained from the United States, Italy and Spain. The analysed material was cDNA or gDNA that came from T cells, B-cell-depleted T cells, or PBMCs.

In the source study's methods: Using reference gene primer amplification, nucleated cell counts were estimated. The assay was immunoSEQ multiplex PCR, and TCRdb's table has in-frame clones only and misses some. The DNA gave D and trimming, while V, J and clone size come from that table. The sample records around 200,000 clones, roughly nine tenths being singletons. The CDR3 runs to 17 residues. Unmatched junction bases numbered 11, after V lost 3 bases and J lost 4 bases. In germline, CDR1 is SNHLY, CDR2 FYNNEI. This receptor was taken from a woman between 50 and 59 years old with acute or convalescent COVID-19. Sequenced sample: peripheral blood. The chain has TRBV2 and TRBJ2-3; 9 nucleotides agree with TRBD1. CDR3 residues: CASSDDFMGQGPDTQYF. Written as DNA, the CDR3 is TGTGCCAGCAGTGACGATTTTATGGGACAGGGTCCAGATACGCAGTATTTT.